Listed below are T cell receptor beta chains from one sample, sequenced in a study of T cells expressing NK-cell markers. TCRdb reanalyzed the 5' RACE reads, giving one entry per CDR3 protein sequence and no DNA. The ten most abundant clones cover 7.3% of a sample with roughly 430,000 distinct CDR3 sequences. The sample taken for sequencing was blood T cells: a sorted CD56 or NKG2C T cell subset, CD4+ or CD8+ T cells, or bulk PBMC T cells (not recorded which). These receptors came from a woman between 18 and 70 years old in good health. Each CDR3 is given with its conserved first and last residue.

>TRBJ2-7|TRBV28
CASSLGLADYYEQYF
>TRBJ1-1|TRBV12-3/TRBV12-4
CASITGGRGHTNTEAFF
>TRBJ1-1|TRBV7-8
CASSLAPGGLTEAFF
>TRBJ2-1|TRBV3-1
CASSPTGTPGDEQFF
>TRBJ2-7|TRBV6-2/TRBV6-3
CASSSPSSPYEQYF
>TRBJ2-7|TRBV6-2/TRBV6-3
CASSYYSSAEQYF
>TRBJ1-1|TRBV5-1
CASSWNRADTEAFF
>TRBJ2-4|TRBV5-1
CASSLVGRQGQNIQYF
>TRBJ2-1|TRBV7-2
CASQAGTYNEQFF
>TRBJ1-2|TRBV12-3/TRBV12-4
CASSPYRDRANGYTF
>TRBJ2-7|TRBV12-3/TRBV12-4
CASRQGNYEQYF
>TRBJ1-2|TRBV18
CASSPEPLGGYTF
>TRBJ1-2|TRBV4-3
CASSQDYGTNYGYTF
>TRBJ2-3|TRBV19
CASIGGGDPDTQYF
>TRBJ2-5|TRBV12-3/TRBV12-4
CASSLKSNFKYQETQYF
>TRBJ2-1|TRBV7-7
CASSFGEYNEQFF
>TRBJ1-1|TRBV30
CAWREFMNTEAFF
>TRBJ2-1|TRBV20-1
CSARDPTSRVSYNEQFF
>TRBJ2-2|TRBV12-3/TRBV12-4
CASSFGPGELFF
>TRBJ2-5|TRBV20-1
CSASPWGGNQETQYF
>TRBJ1-1|TRBV4-3
CASSQRQGMSTEAFF
>TRBJ2-5|TRBV29-1
CSVRGSGGYQETQYF
>TRBJ2-1|TRBV12-3/TRBV12-4
CASSSGIIYNEQFF
>TRBJ1-4|TRBV5-5
CASSYLRTTTNEKLFF
>TRBJ2-6|TRBV12-3/TRBV12-4
CASSLGWNSPSGGANVLTF
>TRBJ2-3|TRBV30
CAWSVVRGADTQYF
>TRBJ2-3|TRBV20-1
CSARDRLAGVDTQYF
>TRBJ2-2|TRBV7-8
CASSLGGNLNTGELFF
>TRBJ2-7|TRBV7-2
CASSPDPYSYEQYF
>TRBJ2-3|TRBV20-1
CSARAAGGTDTQYF
>TRBJ1-1|TRBV19
CASNDSPWGTEAFF
>TRBJ1-1|TRBV4-3
CASSQDLRKNTEAFF
>TRBJ1-3|TRBV6-1
CASSRQGSSGNTIYF
>TRBJ2-2|TRBV29-1
CSVAGNTGELFF
>TRBJ1-2|TRBV7-2
CASSLAEKTFGYTF
>TRBJ2-1|TRBV7-2
CASSTPPGEQFF
>TRBJ2-3|TRBV7-2
CASSLEGTGGTQYF